A selection of T cell receptor beta chains follows, all from one sample in a study of blood T cell repertoires in COVID-19. Profiling relied on immunoSEQ multiplex PCR, and the TCRdb table lists in-frame clones only, not all of them. The sample lists some 100,000 clones, around nine tenths occurring once. Sample: peripheral blood. The source of these receptors is a woman of 80 years or more with active COVID-19. Both conserved end residues are part of each CDR3. D genes are given only for firm matches. Only some rows state a clone size, as once, few, many or a class for expanded clones.

CDR3 DNA: TGTGCCAGCAGCACCTACGGACAGGGGGGATTGAACACTGAAGCTTTCTTT
CDR3 protein: CASSTYGQGGLNTEAFF
J gene: TRBJ1-1
V gene: TRBV5-4
clone size: .
D gene: TRBD1

CDR3 DNA: TGTGCCAGCAGCCAAGATGGGAGTAGCAATCAGCCCCAGCATTTT
CDR3 protein: CASSQDGSSNQPQHF
J gene: TRBJ1-5
V gene: TRBV4-2
clone size: .
D gene: .

CDR3 DNA: TGTGCCAGCAGTTACTCTTCTGGTGGCCAGCCCCAGCATTTT
CDR3 protein: CASSYSSGGQPQHF
J gene: TRBJ1-5
V gene: TRBV6-5
clone size: .
D gene: .

CDR3 DNA: TGCAGCGTTGAAGATCAGGGACAGGGTAATGAAAAACTGTTTTTT
CDR3 protein: CSVEDQGQGNEKLFF
J gene: TRBJ1-4
V gene: TRBV29-1
clone size: .
D gene: TRBD1

CDR3 DNA: TGCGCCAGCAGCCAAGATAGCGATCAGCCCCAGCATTTT
CDR3 protein: CASSQDSDQPQHF
J gene: TRBJ1-5
V gene: TRBV4-1
clone size: .
D gene: .

CDR3 DNA: TGTGCCAGCAGCCCTCGGGTGGCTAGCGGGGTCTACAATGAGCAGTTCTTC
CDR3 protein: CASSPRVASGVYNEQFF
J gene: TRBJ2-1
V gene: TRBV7-2
clone size: .
D gene: TRBD2

CDR3 DNA: TGCGCCAGCAGCTTTTCAGGGATAAACACTGAAGCTTTCTTT
CDR3 protein: CASSFSGINTEAFF
J gene: TRBJ1-1
V gene: TRBV5-1
clone size: .
D gene: .

CDR3 DNA: TGTGCCAGCAGCGAATGGCTAGCGGAAGGAACACTAAGCACAGATACGCAGTATTTT
CDR3 protein: CASSEWLAEGTLSTDTQYF
J gene: TRBJ2-3
V gene: TRBV9
clone size: .
D gene: TRBD2

CDR3 DNA: TGCGCCAGCAGCCCTGCAGGGTTTAGCACAGATACGCAGTATTTT
CDR3 protein: CASSPAGFSTDTQYF
J gene: TRBJ2-3
V gene: TRBV5-1
clone size: .
D gene: .

CDR3 DNA: TGCGCCAGCAGCCACCCTACTAGCGGGAGGGCCAACACCGGGGAGCTGTTTTTT
CDR3 protein: CASSHPTSGRANTGELFF
J gene: TRBJ2-2
V gene: TRBV4-1
clone size: .
D gene: TRBD2

CDR3 DNA: TGTGCCAGCAGCTCCAATAGCGGGAAAGATACGCAGTATTTT
CDR3 protein: CASSSNSGKDTQYF
J gene: TRBJ2-3
V gene: TRBV7-2
clone size: .
D gene: TRBD2

CDR3 DNA: TGTGCCAGCACCTCCATCGGCGGAACCGGGGAGCTGTTTTTT
CDR3 protein: CASTSIGGTGELFF
J gene: TRBJ2-2
V gene: TRBV27
clone size: .
D gene: .

CDR3 DNA: TGCGCCAGCAGCTTGGGGGCGATATTGAACACTGAAGCTTTCTTT
CDR3 protein: CASSLGAILNTEAFF
J gene: TRBJ1-1
V gene: TRBV5-1
clone size: .
D gene: .

CDR3 DNA: TGTGCCAGCAGGCAGGCCCGGGACAGCCATAATTCACCCCTCCACTTT
CDR3 protein: CASRQARDSHNSPLHF
J gene: TRBJ1-6
V gene: TRBV27
clone size: .
D gene: TRBD1

CDR3 DNA: TGCGCCAGCAGCCCCCGGGAAACAGGGAAAAGAGATACGCAGTATTTT
CDR3 protein: CASSPRETGKRDTQYF
J gene: TRBJ2-3
V gene: TRBV4-1
clone size: .
D gene: .

CDR3 DNA: TGTGCCACCGACCAAAACGACAGGGGAGACGAGCAGTACTTC
CDR3 protein: CATDQNDRGDEQYF
J gene: TRBJ2-7
V gene: TRBV10-3
clone size: .
D gene: TRBD1

CDR3 DNA: TGTGCCAGCAGCCCCTGGAGGAGCGGGAGGTTGGCCTACGAGCAGTACTTC
CDR3 protein: CASSPWRSGRLAYEQYF
J gene: TRBJ2-7
V gene: TRBV11-2
clone size: .
D gene: TRBD2

CDR3 DNA: TGTGCCAGCAGTCGACTAGCGGGAGATCAGCAGTACTTC
CDR3 protein: CASSRLAGDQQYF
J gene: TRBJ2-7
V gene: TRBV12-3/TRBV12-4
clone size: few
D gene: TRBD2

CDR3 DNA: TGTGCCAGCAGCTTTCCGGGACTAGCGGTCTACAATGAGCAGTTCTTC
CDR3 protein: CASSFPGLAVYNEQFF
J gene: TRBJ2-1
V gene: TRBV7-2
clone size: .
D gene: TRBD2

CDR3 DNA: TGTGCCAGCAGTGATGGCGGGGCCTACGAGCAGTACTTC
CDR3 protein: CASSDGGAYEQYF
J gene: TRBJ2-7
V gene: TRBV25-1
clone size: .
D gene: .

CDR3 DNA: TGCGCCAGCAGCCAAGCTCTAAGTAATCAGCCCCAGCATTTT
CDR3 protein: CASSQALSNQPQHF
J gene: TRBJ1-5
V gene: TRBV4-3
clone size: .
D gene: .

CDR3 DNA: TGTGCCAGCAGCGTAGGGGGACAGGCATACTACGAGCAGTACTTC
CDR3 protein: CASSVGGQAYYEQYF
J gene: TRBJ2-7
V gene: TRBV9
clone size: .
D gene: TRBD1

CDR3 DNA: TGTGCCAGCAGCCCACTAGCGGGAGCTGGGGCCAACGTCCTGACTTTC
CDR3 protein: CASSPLAGAGANVLTF
J gene: TRBJ2-6
V gene: TRBV14
clone size: .
D gene: TRBD2

CDR3 DNA: TGTGCCAGCAGCCTAAACAGGGGCGCGAACACCGGGGAGCTGTTTTTT
CDR3 protein: CASSLNRGANTGELFF
J gene: TRBJ2-2
V gene: TRBV7-2
clone size: .
D gene: TRBD1

CDR3 DNA: TGTGCCACCAGCAGTGGGGGACAGGGGGCCTACGAGCAGTACTTC
CDR3 protein: CATSSGGQGAYEQYF
J gene: TRBJ2-7
V gene: TRBV15
clone size: .
D gene: TRBD1

CDR3 DNA: TGCGCCAGCAGCTTGGTGCTAGAGGCCCTCAATGAGCAGTTCTTC
CDR3 protein: CASSLVLEALNEQFF
J gene: TRBJ2-1
V gene: TRBV5-1
clone size: .
D gene: .

CDR3 DNA: TGTGCCAGCAGCCCCCTTAACTCGTGGGGACTAGGGACAGATACGCAGTATTTT
CDR3 protein: CASSPLNSWGLGTDTQYF
J gene: TRBJ2-3
V gene: TRBV7-2
clone size: .
D gene: TRBD2

CDR3 DNA: TGTGCCAGCAGCCAAGATCCAGGCAGGGTTGACACTGAAGCTTTCTTT
CDR3 protein: CASSQDPGRVDTEAFF
J gene: TRBJ1-1
V gene: TRBV3-1/TRBV3-2
clone size: .
D gene: .

CDR3 DNA: TGTGCCAGCAGACTAAGGACGGGAGAGTACGAGCAGTACTTC
CDR3 protein: CASRLRTGEYEQYF
J gene: TRBJ2-7
V gene: TRBV6-5
clone size: .
D gene: .

CDR3 DNA: TGTGCCAGCAGCCAAGATATGAGCAGCACAGATACGCAGTATTTT
CDR3 protein: CASSQDMSSTDTQYF
J gene: TRBJ2-3
V gene: TRBV3-1/TRBV3-2
clone size: once
D gene: .

CDR3 DNA: TGTGCCAGCAGCCCCCTAAGAAACACTGAAGCTTTCTTT
CDR3 protein: CASSPLRNTEAFF
J gene: TRBJ1-1
V gene: TRBV7-2
clone size: once
D gene: .

CDR3 DNA: TGCGCCAGCAGCCAAGACTGGGTCCGGGACAGGCAGATCACAGATACGCAGTATTTT
CDR3 protein: CASSQDWVRDRQITDTQYF
J gene: TRBJ2-3
V gene: TRBV4-3
clone size: once
D gene: TRBD1

CDR3 DNA: TGTGCCAGCAGCTTCTCGAGGGCAGGGGGCCGCACAGATACGCAGTATTTT
CDR3 protein: CASSFSRAGGRTDTQYF
J gene: TRBJ2-3
V gene: TRBV9
clone size: .
D gene: TRBD1

CDR3 DNA: TGTGCCAGCAGTTCGGACAGGTGGGGGGATGGCTACACCTTC
CDR3 protein: CASSSDRWGDGYTF
J gene: TRBJ1-2
V gene: TRBV6-5
clone size: once
D gene: TRBD1

CDR3 DNA: TGTGCCAGCAGCTCCCAGGGGTCTCCGGGGGAGCTGTTTTTT
CDR3 protein: CASSSQGSPGELFF
J gene: TRBJ2-2
V gene: TRBV7-3
clone size: .
D gene: .

CDR3 DNA: TGTGCCACCAGACAGGGGGCAGGCAACACTGAAGCTTTCTTT
CDR3 protein: CATRQGAGNTEAFF
J gene: TRBJ1-1
V gene: TRBV5-4
clone size: .
D gene: TRBD1

CDR3 DNA: TGCAGCGTTCTCTTTCCCGGGACTGAAAACACCGGGGAGCTGTTTTTT
CDR3 protein: CSVLFPGTENTGELFF
J gene: TRBJ2-2
V gene: TRBV29-1
clone size: .
D gene: .

CDR3 DNA: TGCGCCAGCAGTCACCGGGACAGGGAATCCGGGGAGCTGTTTTTT
CDR3 protein: CASSHRDRESGELFF
J gene: TRBJ2-2
V gene: TRBV23-1
clone size: .
D gene: TRBD1

CDR3 DNA: TGTGCCAGCAGTGTGGGAGAAGAGACCCAGTACTTC
CDR3 protein: CASSVGEETQYF
J gene: TRBJ2-5
V gene: TRBV11-3
clone size: .
D gene: .

CDR3 DNA: TGTGCCAGCAGCCCCCCGGGACAGGTCACAGATACGCAGTATTTT
CDR3 protein: CASSPPGQVTDTQYF
J gene: TRBJ2-3
V gene: TRBV5-6
clone size: .
D gene: TRBD1

CDR3 DNA: TGTGCCAGCAGCCCGAGCGACCGGGGCACAGATACGCAGTATTTT
CDR3 protein: CASSPSDRGTDTQYF
J gene: TRBJ2-3
V gene: TRBV4-2
clone size: .
D gene: .

CDR3 DNA: TGTGCCAGCAGCTTAGCTCAGGGCGGGACCCAGTACTTC
CDR3 protein: CASSLAQGGTQYF
J gene: TRBJ2-5
V gene: TRBV11-2
clone size: few
D gene: .

CDR3 DNA: TGTGCCAGCAGCGGCAGGGTTTTCTACGAGCAGTACTTC
CDR3 protein: CASSGRVFYEQYF
J gene: TRBJ2-7
V gene: TRBV7-8
clone size: once
D gene: .

CDR3 DNA: TGTGCCAGCAACGAGGGAGGGTCTAATGAAAAACTGTTTTTT
CDR3 protein: CASNEGGSNEKLFF
J gene: TRBJ1-4
V gene: TRBV28
clone size: few
D gene: .

CDR3 DNA: TGTGCCAGCAGTTTACCGGGACAGGGCTATGGCTACACCTTC
CDR3 protein: CASSLPGQGYGYTF
J gene: TRBJ1-2
V gene: TRBV28
clone size: .
D gene: TRBD1

CDR3 DNA: TGTGCCAGCGAGCAAGAAGAGACCCAGTACTTC
CDR3 protein: CASEQEETQYF
J gene: TRBJ2-5
V gene: TRBV2
clone size: once
D gene: .

CDR3 DNA: TGTGCCATCAGGAAGACAGGGGGAGACGATGGCTACACCTTC
CDR3 protein: CAIRKTGGDDGYTF
J gene: TRBJ1-2
V gene: TRBV10-3
clone size: .
D gene: TRBD1

CDR3 DNA: TGTGCCAGCAGCGTACTCGGGGCGAACACCGGGGAGCTGTTTTTT
CDR3 protein: CASSVLGANTGELFF
J gene: TRBJ2-2
V gene: TRBV9
clone size: .
D gene: .

CDR3 DNA: TGTGCCAGCAGCTTGAGGGTATCGGGAGGTCACAATGAGCAGTTCTTC
CDR3 protein: CASSLRVSGGHNEQFF
J gene: TRBJ2-1
V gene: TRBV5-4
clone size: .
D gene: TRBD2

CDR3 DNA: TGTGCCTGGAGTGTACAACGGGAGGAAGAGCAGTACTTC
CDR3 protein: CAWSVQREEEQYF
J gene: TRBJ2-7
V gene: TRBV30
clone size: .
D gene: TRBD2

CDR3 DNA: TGTGCCAGCAGCCGTCCGGCTGGGGCCAACGTCCTGACTTTC
CDR3 protein: CASSRPAGANVLTF
J gene: TRBJ2-6
V gene: TRBV7-2
clone size: .
D gene: .

CDR3 DNA: TGCGCCAGCAGCACAGGGTCGGGTCGCGAAAAACTGTTTTTT
CDR3 protein: CASSTGSGREKLFF
J gene: TRBJ1-4
V gene: TRBV5-1
clone size: .
D gene: .

CDR3 DNA: TGTGCCAGCAGCTTACGAGATACGCAGTATTTT
CDR3 protein: CASSLRDTQYF
J gene: TRBJ2-3
V gene: TRBV27
clone size: .
D gene: .

CDR3 DNA: TGTGCCAGCAGTACACCGGGACAGGGGAATGAGCAGTTCTTC
CDR3 protein: CASSTPGQGNEQFF
J gene: TRBJ2-1
V gene: TRBV28
clone size: .
D gene: TRBD1

CDR3 DNA: TGTGCCAGCAGTAATGGGCATTTAGCGGGGCAAGAGACCCAGTACTTC
CDR3 protein: CASSNGHLAGQETQYF
J gene: TRBJ2-5
V gene: TRBV6-2/TRBV6-3
clone size: .
D gene: TRBD2

CDR3 DNA: TGCGCCAGCAGCCAAGATCAGGGGAGTCAGTTTAACTATGGCTACACCTTC
CDR3 protein: CASSQDQGSQFNYGYTF
J gene: TRBJ1-2
V gene: TRBV4-3
clone size: .
D gene: .

CDR3 DNA: TGTGCCAGCAGTTCCAACCCGGACTCAGGGGGCACAGATACGCAGTATTTT
CDR3 protein: CASSSNPDSGGTDTQYF
J gene: TRBJ2-3
V gene: TRBV27
clone size: .
D gene: .

CDR3 DNA: TGTGCCAGCAGCGGGGTTTCAGGGGGGGAAAAACTGTTTTTT
CDR3 protein: CASSGVSGGEKLFF
J gene: TRBJ1-4
V gene: TRBV9
clone size: .
D gene: TRBD1

CDR3 DNA: TGTGCCAGCAGTTACTCGTACAGGGCAGATACGCAGTATTTT
CDR3 protein: CASSYSYRADTQYF
J gene: TRBJ2-3
V gene: TRBV6-5
clone size: .
D gene: .